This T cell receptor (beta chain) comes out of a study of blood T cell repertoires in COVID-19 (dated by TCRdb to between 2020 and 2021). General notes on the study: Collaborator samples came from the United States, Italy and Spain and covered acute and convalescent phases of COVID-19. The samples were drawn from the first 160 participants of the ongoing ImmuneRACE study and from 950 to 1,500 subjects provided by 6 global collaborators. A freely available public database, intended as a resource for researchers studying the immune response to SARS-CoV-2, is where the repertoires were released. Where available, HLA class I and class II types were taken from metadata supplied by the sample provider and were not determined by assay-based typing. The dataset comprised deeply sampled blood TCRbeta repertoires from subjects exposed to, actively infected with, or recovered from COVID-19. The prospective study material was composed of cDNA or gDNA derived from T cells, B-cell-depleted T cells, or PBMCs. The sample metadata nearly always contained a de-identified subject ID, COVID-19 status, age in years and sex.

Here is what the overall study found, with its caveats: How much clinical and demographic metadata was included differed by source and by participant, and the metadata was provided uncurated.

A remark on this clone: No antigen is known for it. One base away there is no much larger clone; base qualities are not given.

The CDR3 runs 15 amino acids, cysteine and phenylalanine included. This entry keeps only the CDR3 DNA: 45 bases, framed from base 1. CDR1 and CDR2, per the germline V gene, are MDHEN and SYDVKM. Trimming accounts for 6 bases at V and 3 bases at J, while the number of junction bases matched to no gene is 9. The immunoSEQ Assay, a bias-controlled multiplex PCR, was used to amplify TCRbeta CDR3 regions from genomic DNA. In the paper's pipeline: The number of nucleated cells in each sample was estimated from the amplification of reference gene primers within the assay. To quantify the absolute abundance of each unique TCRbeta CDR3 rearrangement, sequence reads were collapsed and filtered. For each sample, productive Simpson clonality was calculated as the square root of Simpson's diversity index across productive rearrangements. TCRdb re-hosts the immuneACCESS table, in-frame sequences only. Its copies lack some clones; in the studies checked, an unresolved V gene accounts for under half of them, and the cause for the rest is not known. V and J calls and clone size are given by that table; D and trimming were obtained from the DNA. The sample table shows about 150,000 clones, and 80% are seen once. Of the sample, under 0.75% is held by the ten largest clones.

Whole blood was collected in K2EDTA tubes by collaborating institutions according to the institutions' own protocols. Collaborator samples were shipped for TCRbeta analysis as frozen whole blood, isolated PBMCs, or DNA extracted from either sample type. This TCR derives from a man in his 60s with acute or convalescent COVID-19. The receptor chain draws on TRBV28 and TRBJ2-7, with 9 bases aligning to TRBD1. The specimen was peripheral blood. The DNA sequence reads TGTGCCAGCAGACCCGCCGGGACAGGGAACTACGAGCAGTACTTC. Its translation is CASRPAGTGNYEQYF.